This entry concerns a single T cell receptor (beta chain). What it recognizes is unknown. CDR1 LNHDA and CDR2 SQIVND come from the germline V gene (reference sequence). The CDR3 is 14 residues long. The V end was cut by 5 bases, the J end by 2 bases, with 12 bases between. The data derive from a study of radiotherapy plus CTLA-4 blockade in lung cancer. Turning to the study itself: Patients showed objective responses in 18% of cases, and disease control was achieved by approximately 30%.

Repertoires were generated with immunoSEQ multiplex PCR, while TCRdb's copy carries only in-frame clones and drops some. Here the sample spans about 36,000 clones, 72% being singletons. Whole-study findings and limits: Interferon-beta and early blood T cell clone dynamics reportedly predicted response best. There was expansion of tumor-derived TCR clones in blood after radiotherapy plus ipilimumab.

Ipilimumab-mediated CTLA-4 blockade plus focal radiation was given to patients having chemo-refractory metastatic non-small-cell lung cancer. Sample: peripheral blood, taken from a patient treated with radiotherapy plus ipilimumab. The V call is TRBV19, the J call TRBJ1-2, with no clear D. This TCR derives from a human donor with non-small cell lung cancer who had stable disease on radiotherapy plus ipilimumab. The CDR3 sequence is CASSASTVNYGYTF. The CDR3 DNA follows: TGTGCCAGTAGTGCCTCCACGGTGAACTATGGCTACACCTTC.